Sequencing of this T cell receptor (beta chain) was carried out in a study of T cell repertoires in cytomegalovirus infection. For the study at large: Recently identified HLA-C-restricted CMV epitopes were used, and well-studied HLA-B-restricted CMV epitopes were used as well. It was the public TCR beta signatures that indicated both CMV infection and matching HLA type.

Points on this clonotype: Its antigen is undetermined.

MiXCR was run by TCRdb on the reads, yielding one entry per CDR3 protein. This sample carries roughly 990,000 distinct CDR3 sequences, around 30% of them seen once, and the ten largest clones take around 15%. Overall study results and limits: Individuals carrying CMV plus the relevant HLA were identified by cumulative frequency of public TCR beta families.

Sequencing was performed on cultured CD8+ T cells from PBMCs, taken from culture after CMV antigen stimulation. The receptor was isolated from a human donor in good health (CMV status not recorded). Some clones in this sample may be carry-over from other donors' samples.

The CDR3 loop reads CASSYTVVNEQFF. The CDR3 DNA follows: TGTGCCAGCAGTTACACGGTGGTCAATGAGCAGTTCTTC. The rearrangement joins TRBV6-2 or TRBV6-3 to TRBJ2-1; D not certain. The CDR3 contains 13 residues. V was clipped by 2 bases and J by 6 bases, with 8 bases between them. Germline assignment: CDR1 MNHEY and CDR2 SVGEGT.